The 18 T cell receptor beta chains below all came from one sample that was sequenced in a study of CD4 T cells in relation to SARS-CoV-2 and coronaviruses. TCRdb keeps only in-frame clones here, not all; method: immunoSEQ multiplex PCR. The sample has about 22,000 clones, 76% seen once; the top ten hold 15% to 20%. No antigen has been identified for these receptors. Unexposed donor CD4+ T cells date from 2011-2018, before the COVID-19 pandemic. The cells were cultured for under twelve days before CD4+ T cells were isolated. Material for sequencing was CD4+ T cells from PBMCs, cultured in vitro. These receptors all stem from a human donor in good health.

V usage is TRBV6-5 and J usage is TRBJ2-7; 9 bases align to TRBD1. CDR1 and CDR2 from the germline V gene are MNHEY and SVGAGI. V gave up 6 bases and J gave up 7 bases; unmatched junction bases: 10. The CDR3 is 14 amino acids. The CDR3 is CASRPGQGLWEQYF. DNA for the CDR3: TGTGCCAGCAGACCGGGACAGGGACTATGGGAGCAGTACTTC.

The rearrangement links TRBV5-1 to TRBJ1-2, with 9 nucleotides matching TRBD1. Germline loops: CDR1 SGHRS, CDR2 YFSETQ. This CDR3 spans 16 amino acids. J was trimmed by 5 bases and V by 0 bases; bases with no gene match: 8. The CDR3 DNA follows: TGCGCCAGCAGCTTGGTTGTTACCGGGACAGGGTATGGCTACACCTTC. It specifies CASSLVVTGTGYGYTF. Complete variable domain (other parts from reference TRBV5-1 and TRBJ1-2): KAGVTQTPRYLIKTRGQQVTLSCSPISGHRSVSWYQQTPGQGLQFLFEYFSETQRNKGNFPGRFSGRQFSNSRSEMNVSTLELGDSALYLCASSLVVTGTGYGYTFGSGTRLTVV.

The V call is TRBV5-1, the J call TRBJ1-1; maybe TRBD1 (5 bases). The CDR3 runs to 13 residues. Germline V gene lookup returns CDR1 SGHRS and CDR2 YFSETQ. Trimming pared 4 bases from V and 4 bases from J, leaving 11 bases between. The CDR3 loop is CASSEDRGTEAFF. The CDR3, as DNA: TGCGCCAGCAGCGAAGACAGAGGCACTGAAGCTTTCTTT.

This rearrangement joins TRBV12-3 or TRBV12-4 to TRBJ2-1, with D unclear. This CDR3 comprises 11 residues. V lost 2 bases, J lost 9 bases, and 5 bases lay in between. This CDR3 reads CASSLLIEQFF. CDR3 coding DNA: TGTGCCAGCAGTTTACTCATTGAGCAGTTCTTC.

The V gene is TRBV6-5, the J gene TRBJ2-7; D not certain. The CDR3 is 11 amino acids. Germline V gene lookup returns CDR1 MNHEY and CDR2 SVGAGI. Trimming removed 7 bases from V and 5 bases from J, with 9 bases in between. The CDR3, as DNA: TGTGCCAGCATCTTGGGTAACGAGCAGTACTTC. Amino acids: CASILGNEQYF.

This chain joins TRBV14 and TRBJ1-6, with TRBD1 as a possible D gene (5 bases). Trimming took off 2 bases at V and 14 bases at J, with 19 bases between the two ends. This CDR3 has 15 residues. Germline V gene lookup returns CDR1 SGHDN and CDR2 FVKESK. In DNA form, the CDR3 reads TGTGCCAGCAGCCAAAGGGCCGGGCCAGGGTTAACCCTCCACTTT. Translating gives CASSQRAGPGLTLHF.

The chain carries TRBV2 and TRBJ1-1; possibly TRBD1 for D (6 bases). Germline V gives CDR1 SNHLY, CDR2 FYNNEI. The CDR3 covers 13 residues. Deletions cut 4 bases from V and 4 bases from J, with 10 bases between. The CDR3 bases are TGTGCCAGCAGTGGGACAGCACTCACTGAAGCTTTCTTT. It codes for CASSGTALTEAFF.

For the CDR3, the DNA is TGTGCCAGCAGCTTAGATCAGTGGAGGTCGACTGTTCGCGCTGAAGCTTTCTTT. Amino acids: CASSLDQWRSTVRAEAFF. This rearrangement joins TRBV11-2 to TRBJ1-1; D unresolved. Germline CDR1 and CDR2: SGHAT and FQNNGV. This CDR3 is built from 18 residues. The ends were cut back, 0 bases at V and 6 bases at J, with 23 bases in the middle.

The chain couples TRBV28 to TRBJ2-1; 7 positions match TRBD2. The germline CDR1 and CDR2 sequences are MDHEN and SYDVKM. V was pared by 11 bases and J by 10 bases, with 20 bases of the junction left unmatched. The CDR3 runs to 15 residues. CDR3 protein: CASGTASGRLAEQFF. In nucleotides, the CDR3 is TGTGCCTCAGGAACGGCTAGCGGAAGGCTAGCCGAGCAGTTCTTC.

The rearrangement links TRBV28 to TRBJ2-5; possibly TRBD1 for D (7 bases). CDR3 length: 15 residues. Germline CDR1 MDHEN, CDR2 SYDVKM. The V and J ends lost 2 bases and 5 bases respectively, with 15 bases between them. The CDR3, as DNA: TGTGCCAGCAGTTTAGGAGGGACAGTGCGGGAGACCCAGTACTTC. Protein: CASSLGGTVRETQYF.

The chain combines TRBV27 with TRBJ2-1; D possibly corresponds to TRBD1 (5 bases). Trimming cost V 3 bases and J 0 bases, with 18 bases left between them. The CDR3 covers 18 residues. Germline lookup yields CDR1 MNHEY and CDR2 SMNVEV (reference sequence). The CDR3 reads CASSFRNDDRISYNEQFF. CDR3 nucleotides: TGTGCCAGCAGTTTTCGAAACGATGACAGAATCTCCTACAATGAGCAGTTCTTC.

This rearrangement joins TRBV9 to TRBJ2-5; 14 nucleotides agree with TRBD2. The CDR3 consists of 15 residues. Unmatched junction bases numbered 3, after V lost 6 bases and J lost 2 bases. In germline, CDR1 is SGDLS, CDR2 YYNGEE. CDR3 loop: CASTRLAGGQETQYF. The CDR3 DNA is TGTGCCAGCACCCGACTAGCGGGAGGGCAAGAGACCCAGTACTTC.

V and J are TRBV9 and TRBJ2-3; maybe TRBD2 (5 bases). In germline, CDR1 is SGDLS, CDR2 YYNGEE. This CDR3 spans 14 amino acids. The V gene lost 1 base and the J gene lost 3 bases, with 9 bases spanning the gap. The CDR3 here is CASSVRADTDTQYF. The CDR3 region has the DNA TGTGCCAGCAGCGTACGAGCGGATACAGATACGCAGTATTTT.

The chain combines TRBV18 with TRBJ1-6; no firm D call. Trimming took off 1 base at V and 7 bases at J, with 11 bases between the two ends. The germline gives CDR1 KGHSH, CDR2 LQKENI. CDR3 length: 15 amino acids. CDR3 amino acids: CASSPQGGKNSPLHF. The CDR3 DNA reads as TGTGCCAGCTCACCACAGGGTGGTAAGAATTCACCCCTCCACTTT.

The chain carries TRBV10-3 and TRBJ1-3; D is possibly TRBD1 (5 bases). The germline V and J ends were trimmed by 3 bases and 2 bases, with 8 bases remaining between them. In germline, CDR1 is ENHRY, CDR2 SYGVKD. The CDR3 consists of 14 residues. CDR3 in DNA: TGTGCCATCAGTGAAGGAGGGGCTGGAAACACCATATATTTT. Translated, it gives CAISEGGAGNTIYF.

The genes are TRBV4-1 and TRBJ1-2, with a tentative D call TRBD1 (5 bases). CDR3 length equals 16 residues. Trimming cost V 2 bases and J 8 bases, with 21 bases left between them. Per germline, CDR1 MGHRA and CDR2 YSYEKL. The CDR3 region has the DNA TGCGCCAGCAGCCAACCCTGGGCCGGGGCCAAACTAGGCTACACCTTC. As protein: CASSQPWAGAKLGYTF.

This chain uses TRBV6-5 with TRBJ1-1; D is unresolved. This CDR3 region has 15 residues. Germline values: CDR1 MNHEY, CDR2 SVGAGI. Trimming took 6 bases from V and 4 from J, leaving 18 bases between them. Written as DNA, the CDR3 is TGTGCCAGCAGCCTAAATTGGGGTGAGGGCACTGAAGCTTTCTTT. Translated, it gives CASSLNWGEGTEAFF.

V usage is TRBV6-1 and J usage is TRBJ2-2, with a possible D match to TRBD2 (6 bases). Germline V CDR1 and CDR2: MNHNS, SASEGT. V lost 1 base and J lost 0, with 6 bases in between. The CDR3 extends over 15 amino acids. CDR3 nucleotides: TGTGCCAGCAGTGAAGGGAGGGCGAACACCGGGGAGCTGTTTTTT. It specifies CASSEGRANTGELFF.